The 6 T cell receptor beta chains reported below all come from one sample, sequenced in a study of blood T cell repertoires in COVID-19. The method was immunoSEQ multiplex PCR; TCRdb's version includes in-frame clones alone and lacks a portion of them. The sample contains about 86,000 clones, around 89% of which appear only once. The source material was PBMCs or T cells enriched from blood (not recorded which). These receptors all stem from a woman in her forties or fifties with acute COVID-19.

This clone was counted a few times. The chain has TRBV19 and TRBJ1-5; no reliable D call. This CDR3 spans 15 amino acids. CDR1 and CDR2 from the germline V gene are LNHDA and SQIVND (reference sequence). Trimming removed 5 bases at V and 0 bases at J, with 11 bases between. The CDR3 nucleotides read TGTGCCAGTAGTTATCAAGAGAATAGCAATCAGCCCCAGCATTTT. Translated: CASSYQENSNQPQHF. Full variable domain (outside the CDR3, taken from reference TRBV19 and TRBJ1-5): DGGITQSPKYLFRKEGQNVTLSCEQNLNHDAMYWYRQDPGQGLRLIYYSQIVNDFQKGDIAEGYSVSREKKESFPLTVTSAQKNPTAFYLCASSYQENSNQPQHFGDGTRLSIL.

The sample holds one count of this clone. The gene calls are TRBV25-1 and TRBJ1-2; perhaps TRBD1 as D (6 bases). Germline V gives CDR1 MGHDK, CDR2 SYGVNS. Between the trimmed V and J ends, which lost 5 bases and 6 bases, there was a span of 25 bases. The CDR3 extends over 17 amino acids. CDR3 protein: CASSTLRGRGGIDGYTF. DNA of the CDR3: TGTGCCAGCAGTACACTCAGAGGCAGGGGAGGGATCGATGGCTACACCTTC.

CDR3 sequence: CASSLSSGQNNEQFF. CDR3 DNA: TGTGCCAGCAGCTTATCTAGCGGACAAAACAATGAGCAGTTCTTC. The V gene is TRBV7-9, the J gene TRBJ2-1; TRBD2 matches 7 bases. The germline CDR1 and CDR2 sequences are SEHNR and FQNEAQ (reference sequence). This CDR3 region has 15 residues. The J segment lost 5 bases and the V segment lost 2 bases, leaving 6 bases of the junction unmatched.

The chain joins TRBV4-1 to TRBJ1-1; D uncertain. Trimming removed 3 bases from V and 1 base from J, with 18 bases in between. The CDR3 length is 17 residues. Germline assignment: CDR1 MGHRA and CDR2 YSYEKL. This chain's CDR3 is CASSQRARVRENTEAFF. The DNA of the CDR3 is TGCGCCAGCAGCCAGAGGGCCCGGGTCCGGGAGAACACTGAAGCTTTCTTT.

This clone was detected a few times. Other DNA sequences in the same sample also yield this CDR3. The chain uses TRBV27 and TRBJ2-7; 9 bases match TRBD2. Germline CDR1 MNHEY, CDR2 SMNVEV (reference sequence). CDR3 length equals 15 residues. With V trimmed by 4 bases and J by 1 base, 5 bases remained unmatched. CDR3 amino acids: CASSSKAGGSYEQYF. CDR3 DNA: TGTGCCAGCAGTTCGAAAGCGGGAGGATCCTACGAGCAGTACTTC.

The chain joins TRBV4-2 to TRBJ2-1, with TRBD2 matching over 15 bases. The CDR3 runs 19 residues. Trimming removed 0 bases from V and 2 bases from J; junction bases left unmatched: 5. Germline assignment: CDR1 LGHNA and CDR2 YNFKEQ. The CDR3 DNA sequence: TGTGCCAGCAGCCAAGAAGGGACTAGCGGGAGGAGGGCCTACAATGAGCAGTTCTTC. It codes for CASSQEGTSGRRAYNEQFF.